Listed below are T cell receptor beta chains from one sample, sequenced in a study of T cells in Graves' hyperthyroidism and ophthalmopathy. TCRdb re-called the multiplex PCR reads through MiXCR, storing one row per CDR3 protein. Seen here are some 500,000 distinct CDR3 sequences, about 15% observed once, and the top ten hold around 17%. The sequencing input was blood. All receptors come from a woman between 18 and 29 years old with Graves' hyperthyroidism. Both conserved end residues are trimmed from each CDR3. Each record gives: CDR3 protein, J gene, clone size, CDR3 length, V gene, D gene. The D gene is left open where the match is weak. Not all rows give a size; the values are once, few, many and, for expanded clones, a class.

SAVPGQATQETQY TRBJ2-5 - 13 TRBV20-1 TRBD1
ASSELAGTSLYNEQF TRBJ2-1 - 15 TRBV6-1 TRBD2
ASSLIRTLSTDTQY TRBJ2-3 many 14 TRBV12-3/TRBV12-4 -
ASRETGGELF TRBJ2-2 many 10 TRBV12-3/TRBV12-4 TRBD1
ASSQGPGPYGYT TRBJ1-2 many 12 TRBV14 -
ASSSWTSGSDEQF TRBJ2-1 many 13 TRBV12-3/TRBV12-4 TRBD2
ASSSRDRGRGYT TRBJ1-2 many 12 TRBV6-1 TRBD1
ASSLSLGLAGSYSTGELF TRBJ2-2 few 18 TRBV7-9 TRBD2
ASSLSLNPNEQF TRBJ2-1 few 12 TRBV7-2 -
ASSRQGNNQPQH TRBJ1-5 many 12 TRBV6-2/TRBV6-3 TRBD1
ASSTRDSRYEQY TRBJ2-7 once 12 TRBV7-9 -
ASSYSRVYEQY TRBJ2-7 - 11 TRBV6-6 -
ASSLRVYTEAF TRBJ1-1 many 11 TRBV27 -
ASGLVTEAF TRBJ1-1 many 9 TRBV12-5 -
ASSQAMGRTNEKLF TRBJ1-4 many 14 TRBV3-1 -
ASSKLSSTDTQY TRBJ2-3 many 12 TRBV6-1 -
ASGTRGQGEAF TRBJ1-1 - 11 TRBV14 TRBD1
ASSGANHYEQY TRBJ2-7 many 11 TRBV6-1 -
AWSTRGTVDYGYT TRBJ1-2 - 13 TRBV30 -
ASSQYIINRDRVYEQY TRBJ2-7 few 16 TRBV14 TRBD1
ASSWDWEYGYT TRBJ1-2 once 11 TRBV5-1 -
ASSLRPSNSPLH TRBJ1-6 - 12 TRBV7-6 -
ASSPLQVLNTEAF TRBJ1-1 many 13 TRBV28 -
ASSLSGSHSSYEQY TRBJ2-7 few 14 TRBV5-6 TRBD2
SASRGSSGADTQY TRBJ2-3 many 13 TRBV20-1 -
SARDAASSSYNEQF TRBJ2-1 few 14 TRBV20-1 -
ASSFWGGGYT TRBJ1-2 - 10 TRBV27 -
ASSLPPSGDNEQF TRBJ2-1 - 13 TRBV7-2 TRBD2
ASSLRDSSSEKLF TRBJ1-4 many 13 TRBV2 TRBD1
ASSYGTASNQPQH TRBJ1-5 - 13 TRBV6-5 TRBD1
ATRGEETQY TRBJ2-5 many 9 TRBV15 -
ASSLLGEQY TRBJ2-7 many 9 TRBV12-3/TRBV12-4 -
ASSLPGLAEQY TRBJ2-7 - 11 TRBV7-2 TRBD2
ASNDGTNYGYT TRBJ1-2 few 11 TRBV10-1 -
ASSQDAQGMRYT TRBJ1-2 few 12 TRBV14 TRBD1
ASSPFLGGDQPQH TRBJ1-5 - 13 TRBV4-1 -
ASSSPGFAADTQY TRBJ2-3 once 13 TRBV19 -
SAPSPAFNTDTQY TRBJ2-3 - 13 TRBV20-1 -
ASSLEPGQKETQY TRBJ2-5 - 13 TRBV5-1 -
ASSPGPLTVYEQF TRBJ2-1 many 13 TRBV19 -
SGTSGSSYEQY TRBJ2-7 few 11 TRBV29-1 TRBD2
ASTPTRQTGAF TRBJ1-1 few 11 TRBV6-1 -
SAGGQGFGYT TRBJ1-2 many 10 TRBV20-1 TRBD1
ATSRGGLAGSETQY TRBJ2-5 - 14 TRBV15 TRBD2
ASSFDPFYNEQF TRBJ2-1 few 12 TRBV5-1 -